This T cell receptor beta chain was sequenced during a study of blood T cells in healthy people across ages. General study points: The study lacked donor CMV status, which possibly confounded expanded clonotype changes. Older individuals had lower TCR beta diversity per million T cells (the decline was roughly linear).

This clonotype was seen a handful of times. Its target is not known. This CDR3 region has 14 residues. V was cut by 6 bases and J by 3 bases, with 12 bases left in between. Per the germline V gene, CDR1 is MDHEN and CDR2 is SYDVKM. Primed by a sample-barcoded 5' primer and a J-beta primer mix, a second PCR proceeded for about 7 to 12 cycles. TCRdb re-called the 5' RACE reads with MiXCR, one entry per CDR3 protein. The profile shows hundreds of thousands of distinct CDR3 sequences, 25% to 30% of them singletons. This clonotype was obtained from an elderly woman in good health. Source material: blood. This chain connects TRBV28 to TRBJ1-5; no reliable D call. The CDR3 sequence is CASRPVGFNQPQHF. CDR3 in DNA: TGTGCCAGCAGGCCGGTAGGGTTCAATCAGCCCCAGCATTTT.